Listed below are T cell receptor beta chains from one sample, sequenced in a study of chemoradiotherapy in HPV16-positive cancers. Generated by immunoSEQ multiplex PCR, the TCRdb table keeps only in-frame clones and is missing some. The top ten clones hold approximately 5.5% of a sample with tens of thousands of clones, around four fifths of them seen once. The source was blood, collected from a patient who underwent chemoradiotherapy. The receptors were sampled from a human donor with HPV-associated anogenital cancer. CDR3s include the opening cysteine and the closing phenylalanine or tryptophan. Fields, in order: D gene, V gene, clone size, J gene, CDR3 protein, CDR3 DNA. D genes are given only for firm matches. Rows may omit the clone size; those that give it use once, few, many or a size class.

d_gene: -
v_gene: TRBV27
abundance: few
j_gene: TRBJ1-3
CDR3aa: CASRSLGGNTIYF
CDR3nt: TGTGCCAGCAGGTCACTGGGAGGAAACACCATATATTTT

d_gene: TRBD1
v_gene: TRBV18
abundance: -
j_gene: TRBJ1-4
CDR3aa: CASSKDRGPANEKLFF
CDR3nt: TGTGCCAGCTCAAAAGACAGGGGGCCGGCTAATGAAAAACTGTTTTTT

d_gene: -
v_gene: TRBV7-9
abundance: -
j_gene: TRBJ1-1
CDR3aa: CASSQGMNTEAFF
CDR3nt: TGTGCCAGCAGCCAGGGAATGAACACTGAAGCTTTCTTT

d_gene: -
v_gene: TRBV5-5
abundance: -
j_gene: TRBJ2-7
CDR3aa: CASSLVGLTYEQYF
CDR3nt: TGTGCCAGCAGCTTGGTCGGCCTCACCTACGAGCAGTACTTC

d_gene: TRBD1
v_gene: TRBV2
abundance: few
j_gene: TRBJ2-2
CDR3aa: CASRGQGTGELFF
CDR3nt: TGTGCCAGCAGGGGACAGGGGACCGGGGAGCTGTTTTTT

d_gene: -
v_gene: TRBV6-5
abundance: -
j_gene: TRBJ2-3
CDR3aa: CASSYSSPSTDTQYF
CDR3nt: TGTGCCAGCAGTTACTCGAGCCCTAGCACAGATACGCAGTATTTT

d_gene: TRBD1
v_gene: TRBV7-2
abundance: -
j_gene: TRBJ2-2
CDR3aa: CASSYSQGDTGELFF
CDR3nt: TGTGCCAGCAGCTACTCTCAGGGGGACACCGGGGAGCTGTTTTTT

d_gene: -
v_gene: TRBV7-2
abundance: -
j_gene: TRBJ1-2
CDR3aa: CASSLDGAVSYGYTF
CDR3nt: TGTGCCAGCAGCTTAGATGGGGCGGTCAGCTATGGCTACACCTTC

d_gene: TRBD1
v_gene: TRBV19
abundance: few
j_gene: TRBJ1-2
CDR3aa: CASSIRTGANYGYTF
CDR3nt: TGTGCCAGTAGTATCCGGACAGGGGCTAACTATGGCTACACCTTC

d_gene: -
v_gene: TRBV6-5
abundance: -
j_gene: TRBJ1-6
CDR3aa: CASSYADSGGNSPLHF
CDR3nt: TGTGCCAGCAGTTACGCAGACAGTGGTGGAAATTCACCCCTCCACTTT

d_gene: -
v_gene: TRBV9
abundance: -
j_gene: TRBJ2-2
CDR3aa: CASSVRGGAGELFF
CDR3nt: TGTGCCAGCAGCGTAAGGGGGGGGGCCGGGGAGCTGTTTTTT

d_gene: TRBD1
v_gene: TRBV11-2
abundance: -
j_gene: TRBJ2-7
CDR3aa: CASSLGQGPYEQYF
CDR3nt: TGTGCCAGCAGCTTGGGACAGGGCCCCTACGAGCAGTACTTC

d_gene: TRBD2
v_gene: TRBV5-1
abundance: once
j_gene: TRBJ2-2
CDR3aa: CASSLIAGGPVDTGELFF
CDR3nt: TGCGCCAGCAGCTTGATAGCGGGGGGGCCGGTCGACACCGGGGAGCTGTTTTTT

d_gene: -
v_gene: TRBV5-4
abundance: -
j_gene: TRBJ1-2
CDR3aa: CASTTPESRLYGYTF
CDR3nt: TGTGCCAGCACCACCCCTGAGAGCCGCCTCTATGGCTACACCTTC